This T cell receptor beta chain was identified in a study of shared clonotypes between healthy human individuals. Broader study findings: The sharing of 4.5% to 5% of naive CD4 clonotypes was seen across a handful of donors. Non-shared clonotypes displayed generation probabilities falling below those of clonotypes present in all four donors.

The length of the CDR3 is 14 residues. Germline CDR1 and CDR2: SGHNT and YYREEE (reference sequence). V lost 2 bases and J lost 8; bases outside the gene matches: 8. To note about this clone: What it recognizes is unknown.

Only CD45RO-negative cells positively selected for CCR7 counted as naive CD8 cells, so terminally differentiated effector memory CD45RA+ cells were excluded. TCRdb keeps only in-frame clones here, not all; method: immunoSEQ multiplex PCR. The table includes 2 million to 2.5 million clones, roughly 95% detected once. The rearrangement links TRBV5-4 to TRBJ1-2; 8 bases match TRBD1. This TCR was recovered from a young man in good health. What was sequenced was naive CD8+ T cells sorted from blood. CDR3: CASSFRGQGGGYTF. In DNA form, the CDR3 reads TGTGCCAGCAGCTTCCGCGGACAGGGAGGGGGCTACACCTTC.